The clone carrying this T cell receptor (beta chain) occurred a few times. The sample belongs to a study of cytomegalovirus exposure and HLA in healthy donors. Looked up from germline, CDR1 is SGHVS and CDR2 is FNYEAQ. The length of the CDR3 is 14 residues. Deletions cut 2 bases from V and 8 bases from J, with 13 bases between. PCR employed 60 Vbeta and 13 Jbeta primers. Using immunoSEQ multiplex PCR, the repertoire was profiled, and TCRdb retains in-frame clones only, with some absent. Of 150,000 to 200,000 clones listed, 60% to 85% are singletons. The source is a female donor in good health and CMV-seronegative. The gene calls are TRBV7-6 and TRBJ2-1, with unresolved D. Sample: PBMCs. The CDR3 nucleotides are TGTGCCAGCAGCTTACCTCGGTCCTCCGATGAGCAGTTCTTC. The encoded protein is CASSLPRSSDEQFF.